The present T cell receptor beta chain was sequenced within a study of T cells in Graves' hyperthyroidism and ophthalmopathy. Findings and limits, study-wide: Ophthalmopathy stood apart from stable hyperthyroidism in a 13 V-J model. The model's output predicted ophthalmopathy at a median of about 5.9 months prior to onset.

The CDR3 length is 14 residues. Germline assignment: CDR1 SGHRS and CDR2 YFSETQ. V gave up 2 bases and J gave up 2 bases, with 8 bases separating them. Patients having uncontrolled infection, another autoimmune disease, pregnancy or lactation were not included. Diagnostic assessment was based on clinical symptoms, serum thyroxine and TRAb, thyroid ultrasound and orbital computed tomography. This clonotype was detected many times. The antigen is unknown. Amplified TCR beta CDR3 regions derived from RNA transcripts. An initial round of RT-PCR targeting the TCR CDR3 relied on the HTBI primer set. From the multiplex PCR reads, TCRdb called clonotypes with MiXCR, one entry per CDR3 protein. The table includes approximately 590,000 distinct CDR3 sequences, less than 20% detected once.

The chain uses TRBV5-1 and TRBJ2-1; D remains unclear. Sequenced sample: blood. This TCR came from a woman aged 25 to 45 with Graves' hyperthyroidism. CDR3 nucleotide sequence: TGCGCCAGCAGCTTCGACGGACCCTACAATGAGCAGTTCTTC. This translates into CASSFDGPYNEQFF.